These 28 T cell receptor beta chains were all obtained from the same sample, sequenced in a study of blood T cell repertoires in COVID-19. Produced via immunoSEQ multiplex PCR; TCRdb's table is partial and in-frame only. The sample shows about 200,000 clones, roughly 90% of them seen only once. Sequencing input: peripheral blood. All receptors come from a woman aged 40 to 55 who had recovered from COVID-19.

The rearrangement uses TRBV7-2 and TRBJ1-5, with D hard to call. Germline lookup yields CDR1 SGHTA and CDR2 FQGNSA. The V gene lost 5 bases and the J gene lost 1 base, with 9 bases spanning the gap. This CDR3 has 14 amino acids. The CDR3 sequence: CASSPGESNQPQHF. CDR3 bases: TGTGCCAGCAGCCCTGGTGAGAGCAATCAGCCCCAGCATTTT.

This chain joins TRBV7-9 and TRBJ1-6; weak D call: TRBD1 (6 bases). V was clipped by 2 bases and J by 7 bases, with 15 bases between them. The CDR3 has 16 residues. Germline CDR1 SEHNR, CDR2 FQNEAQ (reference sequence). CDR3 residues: CASSLLQGEKNSPLHF. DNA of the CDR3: TGTGCCAGCAGCTTACTACAGGGAGAAAAGAATTCACCCCTCCACTTT.

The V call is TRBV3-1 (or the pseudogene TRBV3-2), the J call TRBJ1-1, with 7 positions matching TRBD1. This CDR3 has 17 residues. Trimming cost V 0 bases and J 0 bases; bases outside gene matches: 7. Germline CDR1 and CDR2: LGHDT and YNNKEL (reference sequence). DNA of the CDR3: TGTGCCAGCAGCCAAGATATAGGGGGCCTTATGAACACTGAAGCTTTCTTT. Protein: CASSQDIGGLMNTEAFF.

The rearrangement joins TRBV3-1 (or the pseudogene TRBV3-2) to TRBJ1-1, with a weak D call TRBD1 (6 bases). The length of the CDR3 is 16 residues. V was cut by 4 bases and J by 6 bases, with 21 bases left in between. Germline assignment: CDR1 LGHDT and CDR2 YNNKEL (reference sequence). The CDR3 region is CASSLAVGGRVAEAFF. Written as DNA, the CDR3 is TGTGCCAGCAGCCTGGCCGTGGGGGGGCGCGTCGCTGAAGCTTTCTTT.

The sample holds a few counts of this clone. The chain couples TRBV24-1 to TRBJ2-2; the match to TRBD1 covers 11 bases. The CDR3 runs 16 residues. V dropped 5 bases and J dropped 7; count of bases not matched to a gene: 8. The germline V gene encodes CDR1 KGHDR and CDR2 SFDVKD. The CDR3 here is CATSALPGQGVGELFF. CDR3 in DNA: TGTGCCACCAGTGCCCTTCCGGGACAGGGGGTCGGGGAGCTGTTTTTT.

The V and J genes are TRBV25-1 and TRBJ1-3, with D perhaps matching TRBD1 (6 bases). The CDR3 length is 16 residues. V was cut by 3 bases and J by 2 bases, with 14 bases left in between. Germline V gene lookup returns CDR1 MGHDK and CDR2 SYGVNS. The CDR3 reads CASSDDSRGAGNTIYF. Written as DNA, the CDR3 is TGTGCCAGCAGTGACGATAGCAGGGGTGCTGGAAACACCATATATTTT.

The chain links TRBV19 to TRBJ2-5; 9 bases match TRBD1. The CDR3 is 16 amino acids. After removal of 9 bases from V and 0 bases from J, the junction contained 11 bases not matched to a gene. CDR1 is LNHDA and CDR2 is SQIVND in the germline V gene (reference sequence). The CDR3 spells CASSAYDRGYQETQYF. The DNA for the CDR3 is TGTGCCAGCAGTGCCTATGACAGGGGGTACCAAGAGACCCAGTACTTC.

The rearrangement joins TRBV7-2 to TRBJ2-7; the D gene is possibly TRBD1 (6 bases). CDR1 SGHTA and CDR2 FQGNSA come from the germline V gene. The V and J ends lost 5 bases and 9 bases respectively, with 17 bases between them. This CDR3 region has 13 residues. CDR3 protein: CASSTSDRIGQYF. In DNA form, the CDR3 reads TGTGCCAGCAGCACGAGTGACAGGATCGGGCAGTACTTC.

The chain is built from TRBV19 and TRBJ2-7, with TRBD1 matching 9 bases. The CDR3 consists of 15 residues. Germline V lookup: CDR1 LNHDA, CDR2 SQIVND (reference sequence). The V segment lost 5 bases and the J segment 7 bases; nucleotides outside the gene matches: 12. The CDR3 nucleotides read TGTGCCAGTAGTGATAAAGACAGGGGGGCGAGGGAGCAGTACTTC. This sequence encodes CASSDKDRGAREQYF.

CDR3 region: CASSVRQGITEAFF. CDR3 nucleotide sequence: TGTGCCAGCAGTGTGCGACAGGGGATCACTGAAGCTTTCTTT. The chain employs TRBV25-1 and TRBJ1-1; 8 nucleotides line up with TRBD1. Germline V gene data show CDR1 as MGHDK and CDR2 as SYGVNS. This CDR3 has 14 residues. J lost 4 bases, V lost 4 bases, and 5 bases had no gene match.

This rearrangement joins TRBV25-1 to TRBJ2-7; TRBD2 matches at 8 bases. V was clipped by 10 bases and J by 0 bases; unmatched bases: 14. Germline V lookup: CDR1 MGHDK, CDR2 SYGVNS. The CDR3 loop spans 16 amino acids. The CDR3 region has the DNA TGTGCCAACTGCGCCCGGGGGGGGAGGCCCTCCTACGAGCAGTACTTC. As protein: CANCARGGRPSYEQYF.

Written as DNA, the CDR3 is TGCGCCAGCAGCTTCGGACAGCAAAGGTCCTACAATGAGCAGTTCTTC. Its translation is CASSFGQQRSYNEQFF. The chain recombines TRBV5-1 with TRBJ2-1, with D possibly matching TRBD1 (6 bases). The germline V gene encodes CDR1 SGHRS and CDR2 YFSETQ. V lost 2 bases and J 1 base, leaving 13 bases between the germline ends. This CDR3 contains 16 residues.

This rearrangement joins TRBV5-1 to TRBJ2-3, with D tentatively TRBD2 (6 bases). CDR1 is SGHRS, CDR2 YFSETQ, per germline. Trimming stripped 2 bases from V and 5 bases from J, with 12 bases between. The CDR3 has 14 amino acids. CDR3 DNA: TGCGCCAGCAGCTTAAGGCCCGGGGGAGATACGCAGTATTTT. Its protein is CASSLRPGGDTQYF.

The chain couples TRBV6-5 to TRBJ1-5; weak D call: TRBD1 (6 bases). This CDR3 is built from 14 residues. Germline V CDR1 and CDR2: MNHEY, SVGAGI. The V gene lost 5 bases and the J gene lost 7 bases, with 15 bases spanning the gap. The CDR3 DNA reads TGTGCCAGCAGTCTACAGGGAATTGGACAGCCCCAGCATTTT. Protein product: CASSLQGIGQPQHF.

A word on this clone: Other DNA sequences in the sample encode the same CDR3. The CDR3 DNA follows: TGTGCCAGCAGCGTAGGACTAGCGGGTTACAATGAGCAGTTCTTC. As protein: CASSVGLAGYNEQFF. The rearrangement uses TRBV9 and TRBJ2-1; 10 nucleotides line up with TRBD2. Germline trimming cut 0 bases from V and 4 bases from J; bases unmatched to any gene: 1. This CDR3 spans 15 amino acids. In germline, CDR1 is SGDLS, CDR2 YYNGEE.

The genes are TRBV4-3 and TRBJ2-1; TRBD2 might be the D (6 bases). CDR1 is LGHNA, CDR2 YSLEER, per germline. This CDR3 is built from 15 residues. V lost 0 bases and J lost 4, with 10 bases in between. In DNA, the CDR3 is TGCGCCAGCAGCCAAGAAAGGACTATGTACAATGAGCAGTTCTTC. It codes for CASSQERTMYNEQFF.

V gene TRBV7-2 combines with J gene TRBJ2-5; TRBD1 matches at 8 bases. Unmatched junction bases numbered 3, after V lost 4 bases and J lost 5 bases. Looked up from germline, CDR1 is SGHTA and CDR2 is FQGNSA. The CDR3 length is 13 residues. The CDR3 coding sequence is TGTGCCAGCAGCTGGACAGGGAAGGAGACCCAGTACTTC. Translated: CASSWTGKETQYF. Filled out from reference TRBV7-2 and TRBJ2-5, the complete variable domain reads GAGVSQSPSNKVTEKGKDVELRCDPISGHTALYWYRQSLGQGLEFLIYFQGNSAPDKSGLPSDRFSAERTGGSVSTLTIQRTQQEDSAVYLCASSWTGKETQYFGPGTRLLVL.

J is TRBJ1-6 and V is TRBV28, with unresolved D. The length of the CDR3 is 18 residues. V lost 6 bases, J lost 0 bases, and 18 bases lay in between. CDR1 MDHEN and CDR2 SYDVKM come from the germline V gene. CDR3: CASSQVQRLSSYNSPLHF. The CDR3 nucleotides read TGTGCCAGCAGCCAAGTACAGCGGCTGAGCTCCTATAATTCACCCCTCCACTTT. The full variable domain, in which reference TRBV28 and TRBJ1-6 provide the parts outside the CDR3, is DVKVTQSSRYLVKRTGEKVFLECVQDMDHENMFWYRQDPGLGLRLIYFSYDVKMKEKGDIPEGYSVSREKKERFSLILESASTNQTSMYLCASSQVQRLSSYNSPLHFGNGTRLTVT.

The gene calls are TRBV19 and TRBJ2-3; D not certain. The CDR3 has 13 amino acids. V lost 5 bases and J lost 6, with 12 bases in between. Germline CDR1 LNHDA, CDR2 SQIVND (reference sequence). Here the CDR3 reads CASSATQDDTQYF. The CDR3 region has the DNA TGTGCCAGTAGTGCGACCCAGGATGATACGCAGTATTTT.

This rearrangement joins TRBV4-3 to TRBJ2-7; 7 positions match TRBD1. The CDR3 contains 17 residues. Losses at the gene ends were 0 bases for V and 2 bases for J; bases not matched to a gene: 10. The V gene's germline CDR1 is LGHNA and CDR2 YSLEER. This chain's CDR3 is CASSQDRRGQIPYEQYF. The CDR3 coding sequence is TGCGCCAGCAGCCAAGATCGCCGGGGACAGATTCCCTACGAGCAGTACTTC.

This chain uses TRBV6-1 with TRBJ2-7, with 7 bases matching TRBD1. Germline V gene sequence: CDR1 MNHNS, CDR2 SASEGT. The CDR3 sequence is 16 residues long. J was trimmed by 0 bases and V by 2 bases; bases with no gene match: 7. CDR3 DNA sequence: TGTGCCAGCAGTGAATCCGGGACAGTTAGCTCCTACGAGCAGTACTTC. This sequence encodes CASSESGTVSSYEQYF.

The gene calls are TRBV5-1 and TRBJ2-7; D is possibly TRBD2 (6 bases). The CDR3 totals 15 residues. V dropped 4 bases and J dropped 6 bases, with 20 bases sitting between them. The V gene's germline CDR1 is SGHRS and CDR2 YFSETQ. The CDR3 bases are TGCGCCAGCAGCCCTTCTATGGGGGGTTCGGTCGAGCAGTACTTC. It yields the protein CASSPSMGGSVEQYF. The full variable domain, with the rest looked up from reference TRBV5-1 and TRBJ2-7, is KAGVTQTPRYLIKTRGQQVTLSCSPISGHRSVSWYQQTPGQGLQFLFEYFSETQRNKGNFPGRFSGRQFSNSRSEMNVSTLELGDSALYLCASSPSMGGSVEQYFGPGTRLTVT.

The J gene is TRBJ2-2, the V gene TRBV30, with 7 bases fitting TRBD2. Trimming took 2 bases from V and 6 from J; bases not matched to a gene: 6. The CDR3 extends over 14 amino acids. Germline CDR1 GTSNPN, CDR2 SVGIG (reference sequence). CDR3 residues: CAWSRSGISGELFF. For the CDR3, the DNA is TGTGCCTGGAGTAGAAGCGGGATCTCCGGGGAGCTGTTTTTT.

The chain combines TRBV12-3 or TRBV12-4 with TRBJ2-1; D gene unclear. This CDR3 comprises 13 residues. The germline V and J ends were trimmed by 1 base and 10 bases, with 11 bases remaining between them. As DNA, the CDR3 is TGTGCCAGCAGTTTAGTGGCTGCCGTGGAGCAGTTCTTC. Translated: CASSLVAAVEQFF.

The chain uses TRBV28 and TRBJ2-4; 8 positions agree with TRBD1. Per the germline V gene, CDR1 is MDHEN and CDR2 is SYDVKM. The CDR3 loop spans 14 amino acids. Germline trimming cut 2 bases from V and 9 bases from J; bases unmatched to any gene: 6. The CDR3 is CASSLTSGGGIQYF. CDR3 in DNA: TGTGCCAGCAGTTTAACGTCAGGGGGCGGCATTCAGTACTTC.

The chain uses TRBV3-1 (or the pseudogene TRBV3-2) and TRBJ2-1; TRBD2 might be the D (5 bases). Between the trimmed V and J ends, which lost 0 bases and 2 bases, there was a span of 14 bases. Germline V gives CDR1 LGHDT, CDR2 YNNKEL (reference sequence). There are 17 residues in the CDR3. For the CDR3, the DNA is TGTGCCAGCAGCCAAGATGGAGACGGGATAGCCTACAATGAGCAGTTCTTC. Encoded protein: CASSQDGDGIAYNEQFF.

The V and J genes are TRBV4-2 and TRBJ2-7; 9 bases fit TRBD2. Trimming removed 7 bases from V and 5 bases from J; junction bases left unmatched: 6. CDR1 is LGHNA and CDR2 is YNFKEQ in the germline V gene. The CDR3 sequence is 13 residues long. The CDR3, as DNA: TGTGCCAGCACAGCGGGAGGTCGGGACGAGCAGTACTTC. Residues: CASTAGGRDEQYF.

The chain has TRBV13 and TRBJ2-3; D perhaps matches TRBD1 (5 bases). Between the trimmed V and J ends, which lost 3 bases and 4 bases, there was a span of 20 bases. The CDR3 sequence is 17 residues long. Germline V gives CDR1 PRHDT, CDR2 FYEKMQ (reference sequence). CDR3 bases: TGTGCCAGCAGCTTCACGAAGGGGCCAGGAAGCGCAGATACGCAGTATTTT. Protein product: CASSFTKGPGSADTQYF.